The 7 T cell receptor beta chains below were found in one sample sequenced in a study of CD8+ T cells in alopecia areata. TCR sequencing used cDNA made by reverse transcription of extracted RNA. TCRdb's copy holds only in-frame clones and misses some; the assay was immunoSEQ multiplex PCR. This sample has 130,000 to 150,000 clones; approximately 51% occur once, and the top ten carry roughly 0.9%. The sequenced sample was CD4+ T cells sorted from blood, obtained at week 0. Source of these receptors: a human donor with alopecia areata.

The chain has TRBV4-1 and TRBJ1-3, with a weak D call TRBD1 (5 bases). Per the germline V gene, CDR1 is MGHRA and CDR2 is YSYEKL. The CDR3 contains 17 residues. V gave up 5 bases and J gave up 0 bases, with 17 bases separating them. In DNA, the CDR3 is TGCGCCAGCAGCGAATTAGGTGGTAGGGGCTCTGGAAACACCATATATTTT. This encodes CASSELGGRGSGNTIYF.

This clone came up a few times. The V gene is TRBV6-6, the J gene TRBJ2-2; unclear D gene. Germline V lookup: CDR1 MNHNY, CDR2 SVGAGI (reference sequence). The V gene lost 8 bases and the J gene lost 8 bases, with 9 bases spanning the gap. The length of the CDR3 is 11 residues. The CDR3 DNA reads TGTGCCAGCGCCACCGGGGGGGAGCTGTTTTTT. Its translation: CASATGGELFF.

In nucleotides, the CDR3 is TGCGCCAGCAGCCAAAACGAGGATGACGTTAACTATGGCTACACCTTC. Protein sequence: CASSQNEDDVNYGYTF. The rearrangement joins TRBV4-1 to TRBJ1-2; D gene uncertain. Germline V gene data show CDR1 as MGHRA and CDR2 as YSYEKL. V lost 2 bases to trimming and J lost 1 base, with 14 bases between them. The CDR3 runs 16 residues.

This clone was detected once. This chain uses TRBV11-2 with TRBJ1-4; D uncertain. Trimming took 1 base from V and 4 from J, leaving 7 bases between them. Germline assignment: CDR1 SGHAT and CDR2 FQNNGV. The CDR3 totals 14 residues. DNA of the CDR3: TGTGCCAGCAGCTTAGTGGCCGGTAATGAAAAACTGTTTTTT. Protein sequence: CASSLVAGNEKLFF.

This clone appeared once. This sequence joins TRBV27 and TRBJ1-1; D gene unclear. This CDR3 comprises 15 residues. The germline V gene has CDR1 MNHEY and CDR2 SMNVEV (reference sequence). Trimming shortened V by 6 bases and J by 6 bases, and 20 bases separated the two germline ends. The CDR3 DNA sequence: TGTGCCAGCAGACTTTCCGGGATCTCCAACTCTGAAGCTTTCTTT. This codes for CASRLSGISNSEAFF.

The V call is TRBV4-1, the J call TRBJ2-7; 10 positions match TRBD1. Per germline, CDR1 MGHRA and CDR2 YSYEKL. The CDR3 loop spans 13 amino acids. The J segment lost 4 bases and the V segment lost 6 bases, leaving 3 bases of the junction unmatched. In nucleotides, the CDR3 is TGCGCCAGCAGGAGGGACAGGGGATACGAGCAGTACTTC. Its protein is CASRRDRGYEQYF.

This chain uses TRBV7-2 with TRBJ2-3; unclear D gene. Germline V lookup: CDR1 SGHTA, CDR2 FQGNSA. With 3 bases removed from V and 5 bases from J, the gap between germline ends came to 15 bases. This CDR3 contains 15 residues. The CDR3: CASSFGGSNGDTQYF. As DNA, the CDR3 is TGTGCCAGCAGCTTCGGTGGAAGCAATGGAGATACGCAGTATTTT.